The entry that follows covers one T cell receptor beta chain sequence. The target antigen is unknown. CDR1 and CDR2 (germline): SEHNR, FQNEAQ (reference sequence). Trimming removed 5 bases from V and 3 bases from J, with 16 bases in between. The CDR3 runs 16 residues. Only in-frame clones appear in the TCRdb table, and some are missing; sequencing was by immunoSEQ multiplex PCR. The sample comprises approximately 97,000 clones, 93% of which are singletons, and about 1.1% rests with the top ten. The data originate from a study of cytomegalovirus exposure and HLA in healthy donors. Across the study: A later analysis reported the same platform for the roughly 110 validation repertoires and the approximately 700 first-cohort repertoires. Study-level points and caveats: Cytomegalovirus-associated TCR beta chains were listed, numbering 164. First-cohort TCR clusters were later found to tend to co-occur in the 120 or so validation repertoires.

The sequence came from a woman in her twenties or thirties in good health and CMV-seropositive. The sequenced material came from PBMCs. V usage is TRBV7-9 and J usage is TRBJ1-4; D is perhaps TRBD1 (5 bases). The CDR3 here is CASSNPGGVPNEKLFF. In nucleotides, the CDR3 is TGTGCCAGCAGCAACCCTGGGGGGGTACCTAATGAAAAACTGTTTTTT.